The TCR beta chain described here comes from a study of blood T cell repertoires in COVID-19. As for the study in general: Sources were T cells, B-cell-depleted T cells, or PBMCs; the material itself was cDNA or gDNA.

V was pared by 5 bases and J by 0 bases, with 13 bases of the junction left unmatched. CDR1 and CDR2 (germline): SNHLY, FYNNEI. The CDR3 consists of 19 residues. Original processing notes: Reference gene primer amplification yielded estimated nucleated cell counts. The table came from immunoSEQ multiplex PCR; TCRdb's copy has only in-frame clones and leaves some out. That table supplies the V and J calls and clone size; D and trimming were determined from the DNA. The table includes fewer than 100,000 clones, around 86% detected once. This TCR was sampled from a man aged 50 or older with acute or convalescent COVID-19. Sequenced sample: peripheral blood. The genes are TRBV2 and TRBJ1-3; 10 bases fit TRBD1. The CDR3 DNA sequence: TGTGCCAGCAGTCCCGGGACAGGGGCATCCCAGCGCTCTGGAAACACCATATATTTT. Translated, it gives CASSPGTGASQRSGNTIYF.